Below, one TCR beta chain is given with its context. The CDR3 is 14 residues long. Germline CDR1 reads LGHDT; CDR2 reads YNNKEL (reference sequence). Trimming removed 4 bases from V and 8 bases from J, with 15 bases in between. The entry originates in a study of blood T cell repertoires in COVID-19. Study information: Italy, Spain and the United States were the sources of the convalescent and acute COVID-19 samples.

Clones were read by immunoSEQ multiplex PCR, and TCRdb kept only the in-frame ones, dropping some. The data contain a few hundred thousand clones, roughly nine tenths of them singletons. Residents of 24 US areas, aged about 18 to 95 years, made up the participants. Participants reported their clinical history, and cohort assignment relied on those reports. V gene TRBV3-1 (or the pseudogene TRBV3-2) combines with J gene TRBJ2-1; TRBD1 might be the D (6 bases). This TCR derives from a human donor in a cohort exposed to, infected with or recovered from COVID-19 (not recorded which). The donor label of this sample is uncertain. Sequenced material: PBMCs or T cells enriched from blood (not recorded which). CDR3 sequence: CASSPGHRLDEQFF. In DNA, the CDR3 is TGTGCCAGCAGCCCGGGACACCGGCTGGATGAGCAGTTCTTC.